The present T cell receptor beta chain was sequenced within a study of control samples from healthy donors and cancer patients. Generated by immunoSEQ multiplex PCR, the TCRdb table keeps only in-frame clones and is missing some. The sample consists of approximately 100,000 clones, 92% of them appearing once. A remark on this clone: The same CDR3 arises from other DNA sequences in this sample as well.

Trimming took off 1 base at V and 2 bases at J, with 6 bases between the two ends. Germline CDR1 reads SGHRS; CDR2 reads YFSETQ. The CDR3 spans 13 residues. Sequenced material: blood. The TCR sequence derives from a human donor in good health. The donor label of this sample is uncertain. The rearrangement uses TRBV5-1 and TRBJ1-1; no clear D. The CDR3 bases are TGCGCCAGCAGCTTGAGCAGCAACACTGAAGCTTTCTTT. It is translated as CASSLSSNTEAFF. The full variable domain, rest sourced from reference TRBV5-1 and TRBJ1-1, is KAGVTQTPRYLIKTRGQQVTLSCSPISGHRSVSWYQQTPGQGLQFLFEYFSETQRNKGNFPGRFSGRQFSNSRSEMNVSTLELGDSALYLCASSLSSNTEAFFGQGTRLTVV.